This T cell receptor beta chain was found in a study of T cell repertoires in cytomegalovirus infection. TCRdb redid the calling of the reads with MiXCR, one entry per CDR3 protein. The sample carries some 230,000 distinct CDR3 sequences, over 20% recorded once. General study points: HLA-C-restricted CMV clonotypes gave the most frequent clonotype in two of eight donors. Cumulative public TCR beta family frequency identified CMV carriers with the relevant HLA.

Germline V gene sequence: CDR1 SNHLY, CDR2 FYNNEI. The CDR3 totals 14 residues. The ends were cut back, 5 bases at V and 2 bases at J, with 11 bases in the middle. This clonotype was detected a few times. Its antigen is currently unknown. The TCR sequence derives from a human donor in good health (CMV status not recorded). Some clones in this sample may be carry-over from other donors' samples. The chain couples TRBV2 to TRBJ2-3; D unclear. Sequences were obtained from CD8+ T cells from PBMCs. The CDR3 DNA sequence: TGTGCCAGCAGTTTAAGGGCGGCCACAGATACGCAGTATTTT. As protein: CASSLRAATDTQYF.